This T cell receptor beta chain was sequenced for a study of immune characteristics of hereditary and idiopathic chronic pancreatitis. Study-wide findings and caveats: TCRbeta diversity rose and clonality fell in both pancreatitis groups versus controls. Hereditary and idiopathic cases differed in TRBV10, TRBV19, TRBV23 and TRBV5 usage.

Measured with immunoSEQ multiplex PCR; TCRdb has only the in-frame clones, and not every one. This sample carries almost 9,500 clones, 70% to 80% of them seen once, and the ten largest clones take about 14%. CDR1 is LGHNA and CDR2 is YSLEER in the germline V gene. V lost 3 bases, J lost 10 bases, and 11 bases stayed unmatched. The CDR3 consists of 15 residues. A note on this clone: The antigen is undetermined.

Total pancreatectomy with islet autotransplantation was the source of the chronic pancreatitis pancreas tissue. Bulk pancreas tissue, not sorted T cells, supplied the genomic DNA for TCR beta sequencing. The sequence derives from a human donor with chronic pancreatitis. The material sequenced was pancreas tissue with idiopathic chronic pancreatitis. This chain connects TRBV4-3 to TRBJ2-1, with 8 bases aligning to TRBD2. CDR3 DNA sequence: TGCGCCAGCAGCCAGCCGGGACTAGACACCTCCGAGCAGTTCTTC. Residues: CASSQPGLDTSEQFF.